What follows describes a single TCR beta chain. This entry comes from a study of blood T cell repertoires in COVID-19. Study in general: From the United States, Italy and Spain came samples of acute and convalescent COVID-19. PBMCs, B-cell-depleted T cells, or T cells provided the cDNA or gDNA that made up the material.

The CDR3 extends over 16 amino acids. V was clipped by 7 bases and J by 4 bases; unmatched bases: 12. Germline CDR1 is MNHEY and CDR2 is SMNVEV (reference sequence). In the original workflow: Amplification of reference gene primers provided the estimated nucleated cell counts. Assay: immunoSEQ multiplex PCR; the TCRdb copy retains only in-frame clones and omits some. V, J and clone size reflect that table, while D and trimming were determined from the DNA. The sample lists about half a million clones; 70% to 90% were seen once. The sequenced sample consisted of peripheral blood. This TCR was sampled from a human donor in a cohort sampled during active COVID-19. The genes are TRBV27 and TRBJ2-2; 7 bases agree with TRBD1. In DNA form, the CDR3 reads TGTGCCAGCACAAAAGAAGGGGGCGCGGGCACCGGGGAGCTGTTTTTT. This sequence encodes CASTKEGGAGTGELFF.